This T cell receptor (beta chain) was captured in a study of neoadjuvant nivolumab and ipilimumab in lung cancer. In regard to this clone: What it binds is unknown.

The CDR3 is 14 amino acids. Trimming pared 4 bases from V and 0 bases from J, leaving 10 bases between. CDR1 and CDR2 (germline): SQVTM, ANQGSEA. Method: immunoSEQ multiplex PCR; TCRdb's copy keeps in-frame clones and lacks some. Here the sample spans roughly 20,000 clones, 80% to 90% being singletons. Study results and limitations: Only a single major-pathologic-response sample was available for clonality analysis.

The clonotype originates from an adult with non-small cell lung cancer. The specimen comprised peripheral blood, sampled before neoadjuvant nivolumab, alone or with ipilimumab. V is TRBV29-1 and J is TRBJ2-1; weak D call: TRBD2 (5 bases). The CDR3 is CSVAFAGSYNEQFF. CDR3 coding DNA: TGCAGCGTTGCGTTCGCGGGCTCCTACAATGAGCAGTTCTTC.